These 27 T cell receptor beta chains originate from one sample sequenced in a study of cytomegalovirus exposure and HLA in healthy donors. The PCR made use of 60 Vbeta and 13 Jbeta primers. Method: immunoSEQ multiplex PCR; TCRdb's copy keeps in-frame clones and lacks some. The repertoire includes some 180,000 clones, roughly 80% of them detected once, and approximately 2.6% sits in the top ten. The material sequenced was PBMCs. These receptors were collected from a female donor in good health and CMV-seronegative.

This clone showed up just a few times. This chain joins TRBV5-1 and TRBJ1-4, with TRBD1 matching over 7 bases. Per the germline V gene, CDR1 is SGHRS and CDR2 is YFSETQ. The CDR3 sequence is 15 residues long. V shed 2 bases, J shed 2 bases, and the junction held 3 bases outside the gene matches. CDR3 region: CASSLKTGTNEKLFF. The CDR3 region has the DNA TGCGCCAGCAGCTTAAAGACAGGGACTAATGAAAAACTGTTTTTT.

The chain uses TRBV30 and TRBJ2-5; 9 nucleotides agree with TRBD2. The CDR3 runs to 15 residues. V gave up 0 bases and J gave up 5 bases; unmatched junction bases: 7. Germline CDR1 and CDR2: GTSNPN and SVGIG (reference sequence). CDR3 loop: CAWSVHSGRLETQYF. The CDR3 DNA sequence: TGTGCCTGGAGTGTACACAGCGGGAGGTTGGAGACCCAGTACTTC.

The V and J genes are TRBV29-1 and TRBJ1-4, with D uncertain. This CDR3 comprises 12 residues. Germline V gene sequence: CDR1 SQVTM, CDR2 ANQGSEA. Trimming removed 5 bases at V and 3 bases at J, with 7 bases between. The CDR3 sequence is CSVKHPNEKLFF. The CDR3 region has the DNA TGCAGCGTTAAACATCCTAATGAAAAACTGTTTTTT.

CDR3 nucleotides: TGTGCCAGCAGCTTAGTTACTGGCCAAGAGACCCAGTACTTC. Amino acids: CASSLVTGQETQYF. The chain is built from TRBV11-2 and TRBJ2-5, with D uncertain. CDR1 and CDR2 (germline): SGHAT, FQNNGV. The germline V and J ends were trimmed by 1 base and 1 base, with 7 bases remaining between them. The CDR3 sequence is 14 residues long.

The chain links TRBV29-1 to TRBJ2-7, with D possibly being TRBD2 (6 bases). The CDR3 extends over 13 amino acids. From germline, CDR1 is SQVTM and CDR2 ANQGSEA. V was cut by 6 bases and J by 2 bases, with 14 bases left in between. The CDR3 reads CSVEFGTPYEQYF. CDR3 coding DNA: TGCAGCGTGGAATTCGGGACTCCCTACGAGCAGTACTTC.

The rearrangement links TRBV29-1 to TRBJ2-1, with 7 bases matching TRBD2. The J segment lost 7 bases and the V segment lost 7 bases, leaving 13 bases of the junction unmatched. Germline V CDR1 and CDR2: SQVTM, ANQGSEA. CDR3 size: 14 residues. The CDR3 reads CSAAGRAVFNEQFF. The DNA of the CDR3 is TGCAGCGCTGCTGGGAGGGCGGTTTTTAATGAGCAGTTCTTC.

The rearrangement uses TRBV19 and TRBJ2-2, with a weak D call TRBD1 (6 bases). Germline V gives CDR1 LNHDA, CDR2 SQIVND (reference sequence). CDR3 length equals 13 residues. V was shortened by 2 bases and J by 9 bases, with 10 bases between the two germline ends. The DNA of the CDR3 is TGTGCCAGTAGTATACTACAGGGCAGGGAGCTGTTTTTT. Its translation is CASSILQGRELFF.

DNA for the CDR3: TGCGCCAGCAGTCCTAGGGGGGGCTTCCATAACTATGGCTACACCTTC. It encodes CASSPRGGFHNYGYTF. This chain links TRBV4-1 with TRBJ1-2; maybe TRBD1 (6 bases). Germline CDR1 and CDR2: MGHRA and YSYEKL. V lost 6 bases to trimming and J lost 1 base, with 18 bases between them. This CDR3 region has 16 residues.

On this clone itself: A junction boundary mismatches the germline segment, possibly from a read error. The J gene is TRBJ2-1, the V gene TRBV5-1, with TRBD2 identical over 10 bases. Looked up from germline, CDR1 is SGHRS and CDR2 is YFSETQ. The CDR3 spans 17 residues. CDR3 amino acids: CASSFVSGGSSYNGQFF. The CDR3 nucleotides are TGCGCCAGCAGCTTCGTTAGCGGGGGGTCCTCCTACAATGGGCAGTTCTTC.

This chain uses TRBV6-4 with TRBJ2-1; TRBD2 matches 9 bases. Germline V lookup: CDR1 MRHNA, CDR2 SNTAGT. Losses at the gene ends were 4 bases for V and 5 bases for J; bases not matched to a gene: 9. This CDR3 spans 16 amino acids. Here the CDR3 reads CASSGDGRGGHNEQFF. The CDR3 region has the DNA TGTGCCAGCAGTGGTGACGGGCGGGGGGGCCACAATGAGCAGTTCTTC.

This clone was counted between two and nine times. The V gene is TRBV28, the J gene TRBJ2-7; no definite D call. This CDR3 is 14 amino acids long. Germline CDR1 is MDHEN and CDR2 is SYDVKM. The V and J ends lost 1 base and 1 base respectively, with 8 bases between them. CDR3: CASSLSSESYEQYF. The CDR3 DNA follows: TGTGCCAGCAGTTTATCGAGCGAGTCCTACGAGCAGTACTTC.

V gene TRBV29-1 combines with J gene TRBJ2-7; 7 nucleotides line up with TRBD1. Unmatched junction bases numbered 9, after V lost 4 bases and J lost 3 bases. The V gene's germline CDR1 is SQVTM and CDR2 ANQGSEA. This CDR3 is built from 14 residues. CDR3 in amino acids: CSVVGAGGNYEQYF. The CDR3, as DNA: TGCAGCGTTGTGGGGGCAGGGGGAAACTACGAGCAGTACTTC.

The chain recombines TRBV6-1 with TRBJ2-7, with D perhaps matching TRBD1 (6 bases). This CDR3 is built from 14 residues. Germline V gene lookup returns CDR1 MNHNS and CDR2 SASEGT. The V gene lost 8 bases and the J gene lost 0 bases, with 14 bases spanning the gap. The CDR3 DNA sequence: TGTGCCAGCGTTTGGACAGATAGCTCCTACGAGCAGTACTTC. Protein sequence: CASVWTDSSYEQYF.

The chain couples TRBV29-1 to TRBJ1-1; 7 bases are a match to TRBD1. This CDR3 is built from 14 residues. Germline lookup yields CDR1 SQVTM and CDR2 ANQGSEA. V lost 0 bases to trimming and J lost 0 bases; unmatched junction nucleotides: 1. In DNA form, the CDR3 reads TGCAGCGTTGAAGACGACAGGGTGAACACTGAAGCTTTCTTT. This gives the protein CSVEDDRVNTEAFF.

This clone has just one count. CDR3 coding DNA: TGTGCCATCAGTGAGTCGTTCCTCGGGGCAGATACGCAGTATTTT. It translates to CAISESFLGADTQYF. V and J are TRBV10-3 and TRBJ2-3; D perhaps matches TRBD2 (5 bases). V shed 0 bases and J shed 4 bases, with 11 bases lying between them. Per the germline V gene, CDR1 is ENHRY and CDR2 is SYGVKD. The length of the CDR3 is 15 residues.

The V call is TRBV6-1, the J call TRBJ1-1, with TRBD1 as a possible D gene (6 bases). This CDR3 is 15 amino acids long. The ends were cut back, 2 bases at V and 1 base at J, with 11 bases in the middle. Germline CDR1 MNHNS, CDR2 SASEGT. The CDR3 sequence is CASSELGAGNTEAFF. The CDR3 DNA reads TGTGCCAGCAGTGAATTGGGGGCTGGGAACACTGAAGCTTTCTTT.

V usage is TRBV19 and J usage is TRBJ1-2, with a possible D match to TRBD1 (5 bases). Germline V gene sequence: CDR1 LNHDA, CDR2 SQIVND (reference sequence). Trimming pared 7 bases from V and 1 base from J, leaving 13 bases between. This CDR3 is 14 amino acids long. CDR3 protein: CASNPDIFNYGYTF. The DNA of the CDR3 is TGTGCCAGTAACCCGGACATTTTTAACTATGGCTACACCTTC. The full variable domain, in which reference TRBV19 and TRBJ1-2 provide the parts outside the CDR3, is DGGITQSPKYLFRKEGQNVTLSCEQNLNHDAMYWYRQDPGQGLRLIYYSQIVNDFQKGDIAEGYSVSREKKESFPLTVTSAQKNPTAFYLCASNPDIFNYGYTFGSGTRLTVV.

The CDR3 nucleotides are TGCGCCAGCAGCTTGGTAGGGGGCATCAACACCGGGGAGCTGTTTTTT. Encoded protein: CASSLVGGINTGELFF. The chain recombines TRBV5-1 with TRBJ2-2, with 7 positions matching TRBD1. V shed 0 bases and J 2 bases; nucleotides not matched to a gene: 4. Germline values: CDR1 SGHRS, CDR2 YFSETQ. CDR3 size: 16 residues.

J is TRBJ1-1 and V is TRBV2; perhaps TRBD1 as D (6 bases). Germline lookup yields CDR1 SNHLY and CDR2 FYNNEI. This CDR3 spans 17 amino acids. Trimming shortened V by 6 bases and J by 3 bases, and 23 bases separated the two germline ends. CDR3 in amino acids: CASRPGGGTAVDTEAFF. CDR3 DNA: TGTGCCAGCAGACCGGGGGGCGGGACGGCGGTAGACACTGAAGCTTTCTTT.

The V and J genes are TRBV7-6 and TRBJ2-5, with 10 bases identical to TRBD1. Germline V gives CDR1 SGHVS, CDR2 FNYEAQ. The CDR3 has 15 amino acids. V lost 5 bases and J lost 5; bases outside the gene matches: 8. CDR3 region: CASSMPGQGTETQYF. CDR3 coding DNA: TGTGCCAGCAGCATGCCGGGACAGGGGACGGAGACCCAGTACTTC.

On this clone itself: This sample includes further DNA sequences coding for the same CDR3. V usage is TRBV6-5 and J usage is TRBJ2-1; D unclear. This CDR3 contains 13 residues. CDR1 is MNHEY, CDR2 SVGAGI, per germline. Trimming took off 3 bases at V and 5 bases at J, with 8 bases between the two ends. In nucleotides, the CDR3 is TGTGCCAGCAGTTATGGCTCACACAATGAGCAGTTCTTC. Encoded protein: CASSYGSHNEQFF.

The rearrangement uses TRBV7-3 and TRBJ1-1, with 7 bases identical to TRBD1. Germline V lookup: CDR1 SGHTA, CDR2 FQGTGA. The CDR3 extends over 14 amino acids. V shed 6 bases, J shed 4 bases, and the junction held 8 bases outside the gene matches. The CDR3: CASSRTGEVTEAFF. The CDR3 DNA follows: TGTGCCAGCAGTCGTACAGGGGAAGTCACTGAAGCTTTCTTT.

This chain connects TRBV29-1 to TRBJ2-1, with D possibly matching TRBD1 (6 bases). Germline CDR1 and CDR2: SQVTM and ANQGSEA. V was trimmed by 0 bases and J by 9 bases, leaving 21 bases between them. This CDR3 is 16 amino acids long. CDR3 in DNA: TGCAGCGTTGAAGATCTTGTGACAGGCTCCTCGGGTGAGCAGTTCTTC. Its translation: CSVEDLVTGSSGEQFF.

There are a few counts of this clone. The sample contains more than one DNA sequence encoding this CDR3. The chain joins TRBV2 to TRBJ2-1; D is ambiguous. CDR1 is SNHLY and CDR2 is FYNNEI in the germline V gene. V was cut by 4 bases and J by 0 bases, with 4 bases left in between. The CDR3 has 13 amino acids. The CDR3 DNA is TGTGCCAGCAGTGCGCGCTCCTACAATGAGCAGTTCTTC. It yields the protein CASSARSYNEQFF.

This clone was seen just once. The CDR3 loop reads CASSLRQGAGKLFF. In nucleotides, the CDR3 is TGTGCCAGCAGCCTCCGACAGGGGGCTGGAAAACTGTTTTTT. This chain connects TRBV5-6 to TRBJ1-4; 10 nucleotides agree with TRBD1. This CDR3 is 14 amino acids long. Germline-derived CDR1 and CDR2 are SGHDT and YYEEEE. Trimming removed 4 bases from V and 10 bases from J; junction bases left unmatched: 7.

The chain employs TRBV5-4 and TRBJ1-5; D is ambiguous. Trimming cost V 2 bases and J 6 bases, with 6 bases left between them. CDR3 size: 12 residues. CDR1 SGHNT and CDR2 YYREEE come from the germline V gene (reference sequence). This chain's CDR3 is CASSFGGQPQHF. DNA for the CDR3: TGTGCCAGCAGCTTTGGAGGTCAGCCCCAGCATTTT.

This clone was counted once. The chain couples TRBV2 to TRBJ2-1; D call uncertain. The CDR3 length is 13 residues. The V gene lost 5 bases and the J gene lost 5 bases, with 10 bases spanning the gap. CDR1 is SNHLY and CDR2 is FYNNEI in the germline V gene. DNA for the CDR3: TGTGCCAGCAGTCCCCAGGTGAACAATGAGCAGTTCTTC. Translation gives CASSPQVNNEQFF.